This TCR beta chain comes out of a study of cytomegalovirus exposure and HLA in healthy donors. Regarding the study as a whole: Analysis was carried out at a later point, and it linked a missense DCLRE1C variant to TCR beta V- and J-gene trimming. Excluded: some indistinguishable V segments such as TRBV6-2 and TRBV6-3. Later work associated around 18,000 TCR beta sequences with HLA alleles at 0.05 false discovery rate. Among TCR beta chains, those listed as cytomegalovirus-associated numbered more than 150.

Trimming removed 3 bases at V and 4 bases at J, with 15 bases between. The V gene's germline CDR1 is LNHDA and CDR2 SQIVND (reference sequence). This CDR3 is 15 amino acids long. The PCR made use of 60 Vbeta and 13 Jbeta primers. This table comes from immunoSEQ multiplex PCR, and its TCRdb copy is limited to in-frame clones, with some not included. The table records roughly 100,000 clones, about 80% of them present only once. Comments on this clone: Antigen specificity is unknown.

The J gene is TRBJ1-2, the V gene TRBV19, with a weak D call TRBD1 (5 bases). The source is a woman aged 40 to 49 in good health and CMV-seronegative. The sequencing sample was made of PBMCs. CDR3 sequence (DNA): TGTGCCAGTAGTATCCACATCAGGGATACCTATGGCTACACCTTC. Residues: CASSIHIRDTYGYTF.